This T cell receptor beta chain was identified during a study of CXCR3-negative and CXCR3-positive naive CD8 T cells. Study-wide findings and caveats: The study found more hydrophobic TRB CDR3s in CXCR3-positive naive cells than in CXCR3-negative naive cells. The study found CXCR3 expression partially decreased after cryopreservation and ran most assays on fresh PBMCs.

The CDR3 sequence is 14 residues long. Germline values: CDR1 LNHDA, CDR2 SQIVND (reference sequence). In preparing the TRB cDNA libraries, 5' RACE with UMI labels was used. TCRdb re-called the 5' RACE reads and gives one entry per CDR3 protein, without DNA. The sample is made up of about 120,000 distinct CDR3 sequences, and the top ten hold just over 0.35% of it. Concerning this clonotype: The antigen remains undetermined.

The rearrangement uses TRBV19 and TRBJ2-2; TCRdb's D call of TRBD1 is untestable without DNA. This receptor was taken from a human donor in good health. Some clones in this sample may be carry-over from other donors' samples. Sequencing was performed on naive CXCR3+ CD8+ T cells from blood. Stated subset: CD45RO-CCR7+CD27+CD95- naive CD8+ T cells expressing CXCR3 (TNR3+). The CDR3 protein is CASSIGTNTGELFF.